This T cell receptor (beta chain) is drawn from a study of shared clonotypes between healthy human individuals. TCRdb's table, derived via immunoSEQ multiplex PCR, lists solely in-frame clones and lacks some. The repertoire holds hundreds of thousands of clones, with around 81% as singletons. Concerning this clone itself: This may be a read error: a much more frequent sequence differs by one nucleotide. This specimen includes other DNA sequences encoding the same CDR3.

The CDR3 has 15 amino acids. In germline, CDR1 is SGDLS, CDR2 YYNGEE. With V trimmed by 2 bases and J by 5 bases, 1 base remained unmatched. This clonotype originated in a woman aged 40 to 55 in good health. Some clones in this sample may be carry-over from other donors' samples. What was sequenced was PBMCs. This chain links TRBV9 with TRBJ2-5; TRBD2 agrees at 15 bases. CDR3 in amino acids: CASSVGLAGGETQYF. The CDR3, as DNA: TGTGCCAGCAGCGTCGGACTAGCGGGAGGGGAGACCCAGTACTTC. The full variable domain, in which reference TRBV9 and TRBJ2-5 provide the parts outside the CDR3, is DSGVTQTPKHLITATGQRVTLRCSPRSGDLSVYWYQQSLDQGLQFLIQYYNGEERAKGNILERFSAQQFPDLHSELNLSSLELGDSALYFCASSVGLAGGETQYFGPGTRLLVL.